What follows are 16 T cell receptor beta chains derived from one specimen sequenced in a study of T-cell reconstitution after alpha-beta-depleted transplantation in children. Unique molecular identifiers were used in preparing the TCRbeta library. MiXCR, run by TCRdb on the PCR reads, gives a single entry per CDR3 protein. The sample lists around 200,000 distinct CDR3 sequences, roughly 10% seen once, with approximately 5.9% in the top ten. Specimen: PBMCs from the stem cell graft donor, collected from the stem cell graft. The receptors shown here come from a human donor who donated a stem cell graft to a child with acute lymphoblastic leukemia.

This chain joins TRBV27 and TRBJ2-5; tentative D call: TRBD1 (5 bases). The CDR3 length is 17 residues. Germline assignment: CDR1 MNHEY and CDR2 SMNVEV (reference sequence). V was shortened by 1 base and J by 3 bases, with 18 bases between the two germline ends. The CDR3 sequence: CASSLYPPPTGEETQYF. The CDR3 region has the DNA TGTGCCAGCAGTTTATACCCCCCTCCTACAGGAGAAGAGACCCAGTACTTC.

This clonotype was observed many times. V is TRBV2 and J is TRBJ2-1, with TRBD2 identical over 10 bases. The V gene's germline CDR1 is SNHLY and CDR2 FYNNEI. J was trimmed by 15 bases and V by 6 bases; bases with no gene match: 14. The CDR3 runs to 14 residues. CDR3 sequence reads: CASSPRSAGGVGFF. CDR3 DNA: TGTGCCAGCAGCCCAAGATCAGCGGGGGGGGTTGGGTTCTTC.

V is TRBV20-1 and J is TRBJ1-2; D remains unclear. The V gene lost 2 bases and the J gene lost 6 bases, with 10 bases spanning the gap. Germline V gene sequence: CDR1 DFQATT, CDR2 SNEGSKA (reference sequence). CDR3 length: 12 amino acids. The CDR3 nucleotides read TGCAGTGCTAGATACGGGGTGAATGGCTACACCTTC. This encodes CSARYGVNGYTF.

This clonotype was seen more than once but under ten times. The J gene is TRBJ2-1, the V gene TRBV14; D gene ambiguous. Germline lookup yields CDR1 SGHDN and CDR2 FVKESK. This CDR3 spans 13 amino acids. Trimming cost V 4 bases and J 9 bases, with 13 bases left between them. The CDR3, as DNA: TGTGCCAGCAGCCGCCCATTTGAAGTTGAGCAGTTCTTC. Amino acids: CASSRPFEVEQFF.

The table lists this clonotype with many counts. The chain is built from TRBV15 and TRBJ1-4; no firm D call. Germline V CDR1 and CDR2: LNHNV, YYDKDF (reference sequence). The CDR3 totals 13 residues. The V gene lost 2 bases and the J gene lost 5 bases, with 6 bases spanning the gap. The DNA for the CDR3 is TGTGCCACCAGCAGACACGGGAATGAAAAACTGTTTTTT. It encodes CATSRHGNEKLFF. The whole variable domain, filled in from reference TRBV15 and TRBJ1-4, reads DAMVIQNPRYQVTQFGKPVTLSCSQTLNHNVMYWYQQKSSQAPKLLFHYYDKDFNNEADTPDNFQSRRPNTSFCFLDIRSPGLGDTAMYLCATSRHGNEKLFFGSGTQLSVL.

This clonotype was detected only a few times. The V and J genes are TRBV5-4 and TRBJ1-2; 9 positions match TRBD1. J gave up 3 bases and V 3 bases, and 6 bases lay outside the gene matches. The CDR3 spans 15 residues. CDR1 is SGHNT, CDR2 YYREEE, per germline (reference sequence). In DNA form, the CDR3 reads TGTGCCAGCAGCTCCGGGACAGGGTTTTACTATGGCTACACCTTC. Its protein product is CASSSGTGFYYGYTF.

Remarks on this clonotype: A junction boundary mismatches the germline segment, possibly from a read error. The chain employs TRBV19 and TRBJ2-3, with D possibly matching TRBD2 (6 bases). Germline V gene sequence: CDR1 LNHDA, CDR2 SQIVND (reference sequence). This CDR3 is 16 amino acids long. The CDR3 DNA follows: TGTGCCAGTAGTTTTATGGGTGGGGGAGGCACAGATACGCATTATTTT. This gives the protein CASSFMGGGGTDTHYF.

In this sample, this clonotype turned up a few times. This chain joins TRBV5-1 and TRBJ1-1; D call uncertain. Trimming took off 5 bases at V and 8 bases at J, with 19 bases between the two ends. Germline CDR1 is SGHRS and CDR2 is YFSETQ. The CDR3 contains 14 residues. The CDR3 spells CASRLSSSEVEAFF. The CDR3 nucleotides are TGCGCCAGCAGGTTAAGCAGCAGCGAAGTAGAAGCTTTCTTT.

This clonotype was recorded many times. The chain is built from TRBV5-5 and TRBJ1-1; TRBD1 aligns across 7 bases. Germline V lookup: CDR1 SGHKS, CDR2 YYEKEE (reference sequence). The CDR3 is 15 residues long. The V gene end was trimmed by 4 bases and the J gene end by 2 bases; junction bases not matched to a gene: 8. The CDR3 loop is CASSISGQLNTEAFF. DNA of the CDR3: TGTGCCAGCAGCATATCGGGACAGCTTAACACTGAAGCTTTCTTT.

In the case of this clonotype: Being one base from a much bigger clone, this may be a read error. The chain joins TRBV5-1 to TRBJ1-6; no clear D. From germline, CDR1 is SGHRS and CDR2 YFSETQ. This CDR3 has 15 amino acids. CDR3 nucleotide sequence: TGCGCCAACAGCTTGGGTACACCGAATAATTCACCCCTCCACTTT. As protein: CANSLGTPNNSPLHF.

V is TRBV7-8 and J is TRBJ2-1; D may be TRBD1 (5 bases). The CDR3 covers 18 residues. V was cut by 0 bases and J by 8 bases, with 23 bases left in between. Germline V gives CDR1 SGHVS, CDR2 FQNEAQ. CDR3 in amino acids: CASSLAPGVPGLDYEQFF. The CDR3 nucleotides read TGTGCCAGCAGCTTAGCGCCTGGGGTCCCAGGGTTAGATTATGAGCAGTTCTTC.

The rearrangement joins TRBV7-9 to TRBJ1-2; D perhaps matches TRBD1 (5 bases). The CDR3 consists of 15 residues. Germline V lookup: CDR1 SEHNR, CDR2 FQNEAQ (reference sequence). V dropped 4 bases and J dropped 2 bases, with 14 bases sitting between them. CDR3 in DNA: TGTGCCAGCAGCTCCGCGGGGCGCATAAACTATGGCTACACCTTC. It yields the protein CASSSAGRINYGYTF.

This clonotype has ten or more counts. V is TRBV6-1 and J is TRBJ1-2, with D possibly matching TRBD1 (6 bases). The germline V gene encodes CDR1 MNHNS and CDR2 SASEGT. The CDR3 consists of 15 residues. V was shortened by 2 bases and J by 5 bases, with 15 bases between the two germline ends. CDR3 residues: CASSESAGEVYGYTF. CDR3 bases: TGTGCCAGCAGTGAATCGGCAGGGGAGGTATATGGCTACACCTTC.

Points on this clonotype: With a much larger clone just one base away, this may be a read error. The rearrangement links TRBV12-3 or TRBV12-4 to TRBJ1-6; possible D gene TRBD1, 5 bases. The CDR3 is 16 residues long. Here the CDR3 DNA reads TGTGCCAGCAGTCCAGGGACCTCCGTCGGGGATTCACCCCTCCGCTTT. Translated, it gives CASSPGTSVGDSPLRF.

There are many counts of this clonotype. The rearrangement joins TRBV7-2 to TRBJ2-4, with D tentatively TRBD1 (6 bases). V was pared by 4 bases and J by 16 bases, with 26 bases between. The CDR3 has 15 amino acids. Germline CDR1 reads SGHTA; CDR2 reads FQGNSA. In DNA, the CDR3 is TGTGCCAGCAGCTCAACCCTCGGCAGGGGCGTTTACGCATACTTC. Translation: CASSSTLGRGVYAYF. Drawing the rest from reference TRBV7-2 and TRBJ2-4, the complete variable domain is GAGVSQSPSNKVTEKGKDVELRCDPISGHTALYWYRQSLGQGLEFLIYFQGNSAPDKSGLPSDRFSAERTGGSVSTLTIQRTQQEDSAVYLCASSSTLGRGVYAYFGAGTRLSVL.

Ten or more counts support this clonotype. The CDR3 DNA sequence: TGCGCCAGCAGCCAGGACAGGCCGGATGAAAAACTGTTTTTT. This encodes CASSQDRPDEKLFF. The genes are TRBV5-1 and TRBJ1-4; 7 bases match TRBD1. With V trimmed by 4 bases and J by 6 bases, 6 bases remained unmatched. The length of the CDR3 is 14 residues. The germline CDR1 and CDR2 sequences are SGHRS and YFSETQ.